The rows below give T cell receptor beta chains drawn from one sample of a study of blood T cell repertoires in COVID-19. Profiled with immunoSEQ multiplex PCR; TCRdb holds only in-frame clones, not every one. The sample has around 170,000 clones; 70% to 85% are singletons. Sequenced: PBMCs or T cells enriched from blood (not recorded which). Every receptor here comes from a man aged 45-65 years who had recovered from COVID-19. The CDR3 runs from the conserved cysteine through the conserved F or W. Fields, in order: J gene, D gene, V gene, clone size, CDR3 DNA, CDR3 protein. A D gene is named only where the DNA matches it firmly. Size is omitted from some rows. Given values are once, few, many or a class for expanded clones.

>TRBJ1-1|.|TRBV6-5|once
TGTGCCAGCATCCCGGGACAACCGAACACTGAAGCTTTCTTT
CASIPGQPNTEAFF
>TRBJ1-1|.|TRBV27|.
TGTGCCAGCAGTCCAAAAATCATGAACACTGAAGCTTTCTTT
CASSPKIMNTEAFF
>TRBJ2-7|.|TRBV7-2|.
TGTGCCAGCAGCTTGGGGCCCACCTGGGCCAGTCGTTCAGGCGAGCAGTACTTC
CASSLGPTWASRSGEQYF
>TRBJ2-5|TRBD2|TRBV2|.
TGTGCCAGCTCGAAGCGGGGGGTACAAGAGACCCAGTACTTC
CASSKRGVQETQYF
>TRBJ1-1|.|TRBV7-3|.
TGTGCCAGCAGCTACCGCCCCTCTGACATGAACACTGAAGCTTTCTTT
CASSYRPSDMNTEAFF
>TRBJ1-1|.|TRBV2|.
TGTGCCAGCAGACAGGGAAGGAACACTGAAGCTTTCTTT
CASRQGRNTEAFF
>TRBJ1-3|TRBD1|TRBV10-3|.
TGTGCCATCAGCGGACAGGCCTTCCGAAACACCATATATTTT
CAISGQAFRNTIYF
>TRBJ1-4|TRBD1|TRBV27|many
TGTGCCAGCGGAATACAGGGGGCGCGAGAAAAACTGTTTTTT
CASGIQGAREKLFF
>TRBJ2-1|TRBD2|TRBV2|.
TGTGCCAGTGTTGCGGGGGTCCCGTACAATGAGCAGTTCTTC
CASVAGVPYNEQFF
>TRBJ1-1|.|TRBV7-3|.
TGTGCCAGCAGCCCGAGGGCCGGGGAAGCTTTCTTT
CASSPRAGEAFF
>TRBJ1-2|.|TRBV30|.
TGTGCCTGGGATCGAGGACAGTCTAGCTACACCTTC
CAWDRGQSSYTF
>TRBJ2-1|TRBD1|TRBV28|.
TGTGCCAGCAGCCTACTGACAGGGGGCAATGAGCAGTTCTTC
CASSLLTGGNEQFF
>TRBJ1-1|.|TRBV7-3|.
TGTGCCAGCAGCCCAACGAGCGTACAGGGGAACACTGAAGCTTTCTTT
CASSPTSVQGNTEAFF
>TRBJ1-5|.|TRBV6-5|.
TGTGCCAGCAGCCCATGGGGCGGTCAGCCCCAGCATTTT
CASSPWGGQPQHF
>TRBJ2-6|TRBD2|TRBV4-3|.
TGCGCCAGCAGCCAACCTCGCGGGGGGGATACGGGAGGGGCCAACGTCCTGACTTTC
CASSQPRGGDTGGANVLTF
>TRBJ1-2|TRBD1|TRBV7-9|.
TGTGCCAGCAGCTTAGACAGGGGTAACTATGGCTACACCTTC
CASSLDRGNYGYTF